These T cell receptor beta chains were read from a single sample in a study of vaccination and CD4 T cells after COVID-19. The antigens for these receptors are not known. TCRdb re-analysed the PCR reads in MiXCR, keeping a single row per CDR3 protein. Of approximately 18,000 distinct CDR3 sequences listed, approximately 80% are singletons. The sequencing used CD4+ T cells from blood, cultured in vitro, collected after SARS-CoV-2 vaccination. Receptors were obtained from a human donor who received a COVID-19 vaccine. CDR3s include the opening cysteine and the closing phenylalanine or tryptophan. Each record gives: CDR3 length, J gene, D gene, clone size, V gene, CDR3 protein, CDR3 DNA. The D gene is left open where the match is weak. Size is stated for part of the rows, as once, few or many counts, or as a class when the clone is expanded.

>16|TRBJ1-5|NA|NA|TRBV21-1
CASGDRESYSNQPQHF
TGTGCCAGCGGGGACAGGGAGAGTTATAGCAATCAGCCCCAGCATTTT
>15|TRBJ2-3|TRBD1|once|TRBV6-1
CASSDRQGRADTQYF
TGTGCCAGCAGTGACAGACAGGGTCGCGCAGATACGCAGTATTTT
>14|TRBJ1-1|TRBD1|NA|TRBV10-3
CAIRLGQGYTEAFF
TGTGCCATCAGACTCGGACAGGGGTACACTGAAGCTTTCTTT
>16|TRBJ1-4|NA|NA|TRBV7-9
CASSLAQGSGYEKLFF
TGTGCCAGCAGCTTAGCTCAGGGTTCGGGATATGAAAAACTGTTTTTT
>14|TRBJ1-6|NA|NA|TRBV5-1
CASSSGLGNSPLHF
TGCGCCAGCAGTTCCGGGTTGGGTAATTCACCCCTCCACTTT
>11|TRBJ1-2|NA|NA|TRBV20-1
CSARDLGGYTF
TGCAGTGCTAGAGATCTAGGTGGCTACACCTTC
>15|TRBJ1-2|NA|NA|TRBV24-1
CATSDARTDLYGYTF
TGTGCCACCAGTGATGCTAGGACAGATCTCTATGGCTACACCTTC
>16|TRBJ1-2|NA|NA|TRBV30
CAWANLGREANYGYTF
TGTGCCTGGGCTAATCTGGGCAGAGAAGCTAACTATGGCTACACCTTC
>13|TRBJ1-1|NA|once|TRBV6-1
CASSEVGQTEAFF
TGTGCCAGCAGTGAAGTGGGACAAACTGAAGCTTTCTTT
>16|TRBJ2-4|TRBD1|NA|TRBV7-2
CASSIAQGVAKNIQYF
TGTGCCAGCAGCATTGCACAGGGGGTAGCCAAAAACATTCAGTACTTC
>16|TRBJ2-3|TRBD2|few|TRBV5-4
CASSLAAGGQSDTQYF
TGTGCCAGCAGCTTGGCGGCGGGGGGGCAATCAGATACGCAGTATTTT
>19|TRBJ2-3|TRBD2|once|TRBV24-1
CATSAYGSGERSSTDTQYF
TGTGCCACCAGTGCCTACGGAAGCGGGGAGCGTTCTAGCACAGATACGCAGTATTTT
>17|TRBJ1-3|TRBD1|NA|TRBV14
CASSLNRGLTSGNTIYF
TGTGCCAGCAGCCTCAACAGGGGCCTAACCTCTGGAAACACCATATATTTT
>12|TRBJ2-5|NA|NA|TRBV5-1
CASSLVLGTQYF
TGCGCCAGCAGCTTGGTCCTGGGGACCCAGTACTTC
>18|TRBJ2-2|NA|NA|TRBV24-1
CATSDPPAGQRYTGELFF
TGTGCCACCAGTGATCCCCCCGCGGGCCAAAGATACACCGGGGAGCTGTTTTTT
>15|TRBJ2-5|TRBD1|NA|TRBV5-3
CASSLGTDLRETQYF
TGTGCCAGCAGCCTAGGGACAGACCTCAGGGAGACCCAGTACTTC
>15|TRBJ2-3|NA|NA|TRBV7-6
CASSLSGVNTDTQYF
TGTGCCAGCAGCTTGTCCGGGGTGAACACAGATACGCAGTATTTT